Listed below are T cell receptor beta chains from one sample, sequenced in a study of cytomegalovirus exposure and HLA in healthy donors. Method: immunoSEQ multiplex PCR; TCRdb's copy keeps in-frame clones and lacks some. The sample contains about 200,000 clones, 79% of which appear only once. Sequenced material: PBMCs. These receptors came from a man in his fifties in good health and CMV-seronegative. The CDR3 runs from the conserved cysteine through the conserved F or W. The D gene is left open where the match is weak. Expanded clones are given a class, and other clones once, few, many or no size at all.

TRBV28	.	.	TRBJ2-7	CASSLRLRTSSTTYEQYF	TGTGCCAGCAGTTTAAGGCTCAGGACTTCCTCAACTACCTACGAGCAGTACTTC
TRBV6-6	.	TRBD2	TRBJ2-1	CASSGASGNNEQFF	TGTGCCAGTTCAGGTGCTAGCGGTAACAATGAGCAGTTCTTC
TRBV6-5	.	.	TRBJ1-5	CASSTQGRGNQPQHF	TGTGCCAGCAGCACACAGGGACGGGGCAATCAGCCCCAGCATTTT
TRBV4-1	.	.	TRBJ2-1	CASSQEGRTAGRNEQLF	TGCGCCAGCAGCCAAGAGGGAAGGACGGCGGGACGGAATGAGCAGCTCTTC
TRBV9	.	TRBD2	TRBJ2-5	CASSAATSARETQYF	TGTGCCAGCAGCGCAGCGACTAGCGCTCGAGAGACCCAGTACTTC
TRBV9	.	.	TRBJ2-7	CASRGEASYEQYF	TGTGCCAGCAGGGGGGAGGCTTCCTACGAGCAGTACTTC
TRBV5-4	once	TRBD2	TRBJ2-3	CASSQTSGGGDTQYF	TGTGCCAGCAGTCAGACTAGCGGGGGGGGAGATACGCAGTATTTT
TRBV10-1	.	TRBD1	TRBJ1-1	CASSKTGRITEAFF	TGCGCCAGCAGTAAGACAGGGCGGATAACTGAAGCTTTCTTT
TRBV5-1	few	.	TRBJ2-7	CASSLDGLAGKDEQYF	TGCGCCAGCAGCTTGGACGGTCTGGCAGGGAAGGACGAGCAGTACTTC
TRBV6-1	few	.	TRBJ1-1	CASSEEPRRGEAFF	TGTGCCAGCAGTGAAGAACCTCGGCGGGGTGAAGCTTTCTTT
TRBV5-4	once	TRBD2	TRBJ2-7	CASSAGRAREQYF	TGTGCCAGCAGCGCCGGGAGGGCGCGCGAGCAGTACTTC
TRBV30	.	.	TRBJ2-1	CAWSVPRVKRNEQFF	TGTGCCTGGAGTGTTCCCCGGGTTAAGCGCAATGAGCAGTTCTTC
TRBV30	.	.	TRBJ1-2	CTWSVGGNNYGYTF	TGTACCTGGAGTGTCGGAGGAAATAACTATGGCTACACCTTC
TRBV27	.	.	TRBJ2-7	CASSLDFSGRGADEQYF	TGTGCCAGCAGTTTAGATTTCAGTGGAAGGGGCGCCGACGAGCAGTACTTC
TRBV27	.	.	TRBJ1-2	CASRHPEGDYGYTF	TGTGCCAGCAGACACCCCGAAGGGGATTATGGCTACACCTTC
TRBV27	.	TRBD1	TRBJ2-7	CATGDRPYEQYF	TGTGCCACCGGGGACAGACCCTACGAGCAGTACTTC
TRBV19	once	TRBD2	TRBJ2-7	CASSVGLAGEQYF	TGTGCCAGTAGTGTCGGACTAGCGGGAGAGCAGTACTTC
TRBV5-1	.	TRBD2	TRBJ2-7	CASSREAPDEQYF	TGCGCCAGCAGCCGGGAGGCCCCCGACGAGCAGTACTTC
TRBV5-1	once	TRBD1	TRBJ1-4	CASSEGTGGQKLFF	TGCGCCAGCAGCGAAGGGACAGGGGGTCAAAAACTGTTTTTT
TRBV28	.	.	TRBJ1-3	CASSLTGRSGNTIYF	TGTGCCAGCAGTTTGACAGGACGGTCTGGAAACACCATATATTTT
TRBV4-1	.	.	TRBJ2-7	CASSQDPRGPYEQYF	TGCGCCAGCAGCCAAGATCCCAGGGGCCCATACGAGCAGTACTTC
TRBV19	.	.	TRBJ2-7	CASSSVRGYEQYF	TGTGCCAGTAGTTCGGTCAGGGGCTACGAGCAGTACTTC
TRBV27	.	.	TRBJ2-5	CASSFTGFYETQYF	TGTGCCAGCAGTTTTACAGGGTTCTACGAGACCCAGTACTTC
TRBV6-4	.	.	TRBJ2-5	CASSQTPTGEQYF	TGTGCCAGCAGCCAGACTCCCACGGGGGAGCAGTACTTC
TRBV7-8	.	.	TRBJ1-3	CASNSTVSPNTIYF	TGTGCCAGCAACTCGACAGTCTCTCCAAACACCATATATTTT
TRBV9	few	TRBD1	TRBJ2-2	CASGTGAVMNTGELFF	TGTGCCAGCGGGACAGGGGCTGTCATGAACACCGGGGAGCTGTTTTTT
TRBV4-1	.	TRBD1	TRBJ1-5	CASSLGQDLSNQPQHF	TGCGCCAGCAGCCTAGGACAGGACCTCAGCAATCAGCCCCAGCATTTT
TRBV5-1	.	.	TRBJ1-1	CARGGLLSEAFF	TGCGCCAGAGGAGGGCTTCTTTCTGAAGCTTTCTTT
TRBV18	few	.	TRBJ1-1	CASSLGRGSDTEAFF	TGTGCCAGCTCGCTAGGGCGGGGGTCGGACACTGAAGCTTTCTTT
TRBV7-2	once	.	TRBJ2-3	CASSRPTGPYTDTQYF	TGTGCCAGCAGCCGCCCGACAGGACCTTACACAGATACGCAGTATTTT
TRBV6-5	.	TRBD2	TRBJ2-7	CASSYSVAGAHEQYF	TGTGCCAGCAGTTACTCGGTAGCGGGAGCCCACGAGCAGTACTTC
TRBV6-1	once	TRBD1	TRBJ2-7	CASGGQGSYEQYF	TGTGCCAGCGGGGGACAGGGATCCTACGAGCAGTACTTC
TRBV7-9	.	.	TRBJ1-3	CASSLVNSGNTIYF	TGTGCCAGCAGCTTAGTTAACTCTGGAAACACCATATATTTT
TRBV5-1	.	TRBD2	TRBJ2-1	CASRTSGRGDEQFF	TGCGCCAGCAGGACTAGCGGGAGAGGTGATGAGCAGTTCTTC
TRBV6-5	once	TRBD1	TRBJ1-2	CASGQGNYGYTF	TGTGCCAGCGGACAGGGGAACTATGGCTACACCTTC
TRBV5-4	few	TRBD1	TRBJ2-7	CASSLWGTGGYEQYF	TGTGCCAGCAGCTTGTGGGGGACAGGGGGCTACGAGCAGTACTTC
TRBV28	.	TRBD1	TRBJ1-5	CASSLRQGINQPQHF	TGTGCCAGCAGTCTTCGACAGGGCATTAATCAGCCCCAGCATTTT
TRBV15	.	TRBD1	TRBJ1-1	CATSSRTGGSTEAFF	TGTGCCACCAGCAGCCGGACAGGGGGGTCGACCGAAGCTTTCTTT
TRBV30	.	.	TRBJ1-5	CAWSVGGPQPQHF	TGTGCCTGGAGTGTCGGGGGGCCGCAGCCCCAGCATTTT
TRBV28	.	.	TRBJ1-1	CASSSGQTNTEAFF	TGTGCCAGCAGTTCTGGACAGACAAACACTGAAGCTTTCTTT
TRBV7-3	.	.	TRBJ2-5	CASSSGTGPQETQYF	TGTGCCAGCAGCTCAGGAACAGGACCCCAAGAGACCCAGTACTTC
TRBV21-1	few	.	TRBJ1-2	CASSNPGSPEHGYTF	TGTGCCAGCAGCAATCCGGGTTCTCCGGAACATGGCTACACCTTC
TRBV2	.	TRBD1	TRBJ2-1	CASSDFGTGTFDEQFF	TGTGCCAGCAGTGATTTCGGGACAGGGACATTCGATGAGCAGTTCTTC
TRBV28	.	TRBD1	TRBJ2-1	CASSLPGTGGNEQFF	TGTGCCAGCAGTTTACCCGGGACAGGGGGTAATGAGCAGTTCTTC
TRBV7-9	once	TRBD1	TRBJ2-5	CASSLTLTGSKETQYF	TGTGCCAGCAGCTTAACGTTGACAGGGTCGAAAGAGACCCAGTACTTC
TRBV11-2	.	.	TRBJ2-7	CASRPGDRSLGYEQYF	TGTGCCAGCAGACCAGGGGATAGGAGTTTAGGCTACGAGCAGTACTTC
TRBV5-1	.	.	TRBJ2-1	CASSLVGTPMGNEQFF	TGCGCCAGCAGCTTGGTCGGGACTCCGATGGGCAATGAGCAGTTCTTC
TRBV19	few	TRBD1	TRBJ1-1	CASSMGTGDTEAFF	TGTGCCAGTAGTATGGGGACAGGAGACACTGAAGCTTTCTTT
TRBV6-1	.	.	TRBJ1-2	CASSEPRMGGYGYTF	TGTGCCAGCAGCGAGCCCCGAATGGGGGGCTATGGCTACACCTTC
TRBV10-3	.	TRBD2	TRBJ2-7	CAIRPTSATDEQYF	TGTGCCATCAGACCGACTAGCGCAACAGACGAGCAGTACTTC
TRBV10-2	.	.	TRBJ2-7	CASSATGYIYEQYF	TGCGCCAGCAGCGCAACAGGTTACATTTACGAGCAGTACTTC
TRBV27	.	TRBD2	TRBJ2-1	CASTPTSGRRGAEQFF	TGTGCCAGCACCCCGACTAGCGGGAGACGGGGCGCTGAGCAGTTCTTC
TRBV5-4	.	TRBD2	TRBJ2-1	CASSLRASGSGRGYNEQFF	TGTGCCAGCAGCTTGAGGGCTAGCGGGAGTGGGAGGGGTTACAATGAGCAGTTCTTC
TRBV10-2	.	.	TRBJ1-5	CASSATVRGNQPQHF	TGCGCCAGCAGTGCCACAGTGAGGGGCAATCAGCCCCAGCATTTT
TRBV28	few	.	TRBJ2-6	CASREGAGANVLTF	TGTGCCAGCAGGGAAGGGGCCGGGGCCAACGTCCTGACTTTC
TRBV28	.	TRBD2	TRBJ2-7	CASSLSAGGHYEQYF	TGTGCCAGCAGTTTAAGCGCGGGGGGCCACTACGAGCAGTACTTC
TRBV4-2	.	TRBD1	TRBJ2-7	CASSQGQGAREQYF	TGTGCCAGCAGCCAAGGACAGGGGGCGCGGGAGCAGTACTTC
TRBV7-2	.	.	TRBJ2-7	CASSIYTLGVYEQYF	TGTGCCAGCAGCATCTACACCCTAGGGGTCTACGAGCAGTACTTC
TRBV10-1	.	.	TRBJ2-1	CASSARRADEQFF	TGCGCCAGCAGTGCCCGGAGGGCCGATGAGCAGTTCTTC